These 8 T cell receptor beta chains were sequenced from one sample in a study of T cell responses to AZD1222 COVID-19 vaccine. TCRdb's copy holds only in-frame clones and misses some; the assay was immunoSEQ multiplex PCR. The table includes roughly 260,000 clones, just over 90% detected once. The material was peripheral blood, obtained on day 0 of AZD1222 vaccination. The receptors originated from an adult in good health.

The chain recombines TRBV7-9 with TRBJ1-1; the D is unclear. The germline CDR1 and CDR2 sequences are SEHNR and FQNEAQ (reference sequence). This CDR3 spans 16 amino acids. The ends were cut back, 2 bases at V and 4 bases at J, with 17 bases in the middle. The CDR3 loop is CASSLRSVQSVTEAFF. CDR3 bases: TGTGCCAGCAGCTTAAGGTCAGTCCAATCGGTCACTGAAGCTTTCTTT.

The chain recombines TRBV7-9 with TRBJ2-1; no definite D call. The CDR3 extends over 15 amino acids. Trimming shortened V by 0 bases and J by 6 bases, and 12 bases separated the two germline ends. Germline CDR1 reads SEHNR; CDR2 reads FQNEAQ (reference sequence). The CDR3 sequence: CASSLAQPEFNEQFF. CDR3 DNA sequence: TGTGCCAGCAGCTTAGCCCAACCAGAATTCAATGAGCAGTTCTTC.

The chain couples TRBV11-2 to TRBJ2-7; unclear D gene. This CDR3 spans 15 amino acids. The germline V and J ends were trimmed by 2 bases and 1 base, with 12 bases remaining between them. Germline CDR1 SGHAT, CDR2 FQNNGV. This CDR3 reads CASSLKVSHSYEQYF. CDR3 DNA: TGTGCCAGCAGCTTAAAAGTTTCACATTCCTACGAGCAGTACTTC. The full variable domain, its missing parts supplied by reference TRBV11-2 and TRBJ2-7, is EAGVAQSPRYKIIEKRQSVAFWCNPISGHATLYWYQQILGQGPKLLIQFQNNGVVDDSQLPKDRFSAERLKGVDSTLKIQPAKLEDSAVYLCASSLKVSHSYEQYFGPGTRLTVT.

The genes are TRBV11-2 and TRBJ2-5, with D perhaps matching TRBD1 (6 bases). The ends were cut back, 5 bases at V and 0 bases at J, with 19 bases in the middle. Germline assignment: CDR1 SGHAT and CDR2 FQNNGV. This CDR3 region has 17 residues. The CDR3 loop reads CASSTGTAVLYQETQYF. Here the CDR3 DNA reads TGTGCCAGCAGCACAGGGACCGCCGTCCTGTACCAAGAGACCCAGTACTTC.

The J gene is TRBJ1-5, the V gene TRBV24-1, with unresolved D. Germline CDR1 KGHDR, CDR2 SFDVKD. The CDR3 has 16 residues. V was trimmed by 5 bases and J by 4 bases, leaving 17 bases between them. CDR3: CATSATFLLRNQPQHF. The CDR3 DNA reads as TGTGCCACCAGTGCCACTTTCCTTTTGCGAAATCAGCCCCAGCATTTT.

In nucleotides, the CDR3 is TGTGCCAGCACCACGTTAGGCTCCGGGGGGCCCACAGATACGCAGTATTTT. Protein sequence: CASTTLGSGGPTDTQYF. The genes are TRBV28 and TRBJ2-3, with D perhaps matching TRBD2 (7 bases). The CDR3 is 17 amino acids. V lost 7 bases and J 2 bases, leaving 22 bases between the germline ends. Germline V lookup: CDR1 MDHEN, CDR2 SYDVKM.

CDR3 in DNA: TGTGCCAGCAGTTGGGGGCAAGAGACCCAGTACTTC. It codes for CASSWGQETQYF. The J gene is TRBJ2-5, the V gene TRBV2, with D perhaps assigned TRBD1 or TRBD2 (5 bases each). Germline CDR1 is SNHLY and CDR2 is FYNNEI. The CDR3 spans 12 residues. The germline V and J ends were trimmed by 5 bases and 2 bases, with 6 bases remaining between them.

The chain has TRBV18 and TRBJ2-1, with D perhaps matching TRBD2 (5 bases). The CDR3 has 14 amino acids. Per germline, CDR1 KGHSH and CDR2 LQKENI. The V end was cut by 0 bases, the J end by 16 bases, with 19 bases between. The chain's CDR3 is CASSPPGRLSGVFF. The DNA for the CDR3 is TGTGCCAGCTCACCACCGGGCAGGTTAAGCGGCGTTTTCTTC.